The rows below give T cell receptor beta chains drawn from one sample of a study of beta chain features in type 1 diabetes. The assay was immunoSEQ multiplex PCR, and TCRdb's table has in-frame clones only and misses some. The profile shows under 300,000 clones, about 25% of them singletons. What was sequenced was central memory CD4+ T cells from blood. The receptors originated from a man in his thirties or forties in good health. Both conserved end residues are part of each CDR3. A D gene is named only where the DNA matches it firmly. Expanded clones get a size class; other rows say once, few or many, or leave the size out.

abundance	j_gene	d_gene	v_gene	CDR3nt	CDR3aa
NA	TRBJ2-2	NA	TRBV4-3	TGCGCCAGCAGCCTTTCGCCAGGGTCTCCCGGGGAGCTGTTTTTT	CASSLSPGSPGELFF
few	TRBJ2-7	NA	TRBV14	TGTGCCAGCAGCCAAGATCAATCCGCTCGGGGCTACGAGCAGTACTTC	CASSQDQSARGYEQYF
few	TRBJ2-7	NA	TRBV7-8	TGTGCCAGCAGCTTAGCCCAGGGGGGGATCTACGAGCAGTACTTC	CASSLAQGGIYEQYF
NA	TRBJ2-1	TRBD2	TRBV11-2	TGTGCCAGCAGCCGGCGGGAGCGGGGGAACTCCTACAATGAGCAGTTCTTC	CASSRRERGNSYNEQFF
NA	TRBJ1-1	NA	TRBV12-5	TGTGCTAGTGGTAACAGGCCCCCGAACACTGAAGCTTTCTTT	CASGNRPPNTEAFF
NA	TRBJ1-2	TRBD1	TRBV6-5	TGTGCCAGCAGTAGGGGACAGGGAATTGACTATGGCTACACCTTC	CASSRGQGIDYGYTF
NA	TRBJ1-2	NA	TRBV15	TGTGCCACCAGCAGAACAGGGATAGGCTACACCTTC	CATSRTGIGYTF
few	TRBJ1-2	TRBD1	TRBV2	TGTGCCAGCACGGGACAGGGGTTCCGGGATGGCTACACCTTC	CASTGQGFRDGYTF
NA	TRBJ2-3	NA	TRBV6-6	TGTGCCAGCAGCCCAAGGGGGGCAGATACGCAGTATTTT	CASSPRGADTQYF
few	TRBJ2-7	NA	TRBV7-9	TGTGCCAGCACCGAGCTGGGCTCCTACGAGCAGTACTTC	CASTELGSYEQYF
NA	TRBJ2-3	NA	TRBV14	TGTGCCAGCAGCCACCGGGACCCACCAGATACGCAGTATTTT	CASSHRDPPDTQYF
NA	TRBJ1-2	NA	TRBV4-3	TGCGCCAGCAGCCAAACAGGATCATACTATGGCTACACCTTC	CASSQTGSYYGYTF
few	TRBJ1-2	NA	TRBV20-1	TGCAGTGCTAGAGTTAACAATGGCTACACCTTC	CSARVNNGYTF
NA	TRBJ2-7	NA	TRBV27	TGTGCCAGCAGTTTTCAGGGCTCCTACGAGCAGTACTTC	CASSFQGSYEQYF
NA	TRBJ2-6	NA	TRBV30	TGTGCCTGGAGTACAGGCTCAAGGGGGGCCAACGTCCTGACTTTC	CAWSTGSRGANVLTF
many	TRBJ2-1	NA	TRBV10-2	TGCGCCAGCAGTGACGGGGAGAACTTAAGGGGGTTCTTC	CASSDGENLRGFF
NA	TRBJ2-1	TRBD1	TRBV18	TGTGCCAGCTCACCGACAGGGATACATGAGCAGTTCTTC	CASSPTGIHEQFF
NA	TRBJ1-1	NA	TRBV30	TGTGCCTGGAGTGTCCGGGGGAACACTGAAGCTTTCTTT	CAWSVRGNTEAFF
NA	TRBJ2-7	NA	TRBV18	TGTGCCAGCTCCTACAGCGCACAGGCGGTTTACGAGCAGTACTTC	CASSYSAQAVYEQYF
NA	TRBJ2-7	TRBD1	TRBV2	TGTGCCAGCAGTCAGGGACAGGGACCTTCCTACGAGCAGTACTTC	CASSQGQGPSYEQYF
NA	TRBJ1-3	TRBD1	TRBV29-1	TGCAGCGCGACAGGGGCTGGAAACACCATATATTTT	CSATGAGNTIYF
NA	TRBJ2-3	NA	TRBV30	TGTGCCTGGAGTAGCCTCACAGATACGCAGTATTTT	CAWSSLTDTQYF
many	TRBJ2-1	TRBD1	TRBV2	TGTGCCAGCAGTGAGCGGACAGGGAGATCCTACAATGAGCAGTTCTTC	CASSERTGRSYNEQFF
many	TRBJ1-3	NA	TRBV30	TGTGCCTGGAGTGTCGGCGCAAGCTCTGGAAACACCATATATTTT	CAWSVGASSGNTIYF